Presented here are 14 T cell receptor beta chains from one specimen sequenced in a study of blood T cell repertoires in COVID-19. Here immunoSEQ multiplex PCR was the method, and the copy in TCRdb shows in-frame clones only, minus some. This sample has around 94,000 clones, with about 90% found just once. Input material: peripheral blood. The receptors shown here come from a woman between 45 and 65 years old with COVID-19, enrolled during active disease.

The CDR3 DNA reads as TGTGCCAGCAGTCCCGCGGGGACAGTAAATCAGCCCCAGCATTTT. It translates to CASSPAGTVNQPQHF. The chain couples TRBV6-5 to TRBJ1-5, with 7 bases aligning to TRBD1. Germline V gene sequence: CDR1 MNHEY, CDR2 SVGAGI. This CDR3 is built from 15 residues. Trimming removed 5 bases from V and 4 bases from J; junction bases left unmatched: 8.

The CDR3: CASSFRGGAGNEQFF. CDR3 nucleotides: TGTGCCAGCAGTTTTCGTGGGGGGGCCGGAAATGAGCAGTTCTTC. The rearrangement links TRBV28 to TRBJ2-1; weak D call: TRBD2 (7 bases). This CDR3 comprises 15 residues. Per germline, CDR1 MDHEN and CDR2 SYDVKM. Trimming removed 3 bases from V and 7 bases from J, with 16 bases in between.

This sequence joins TRBV5-4 and TRBJ1-3; 10 bases are shared with TRBD1. CDR1 is SGHNT and CDR2 is YYREEE in the germline V gene (reference sequence). J was trimmed by 4 bases and V by 3 bases; bases with no gene match: 19. The CDR3 runs to 20 residues. The CDR3 bases are TGTGCCAGCAGCTCGTCGGAGGGGGACAGGGGATTCCTTTTAGGAAACACCATATATTTT. Amino acid sequence: CASSSSEGDRGFLLGNTIYF.

V is TRBV6-6 and J is TRBJ1-6, with D tentatively TRBD1 (5 bases). Per the germline V gene, CDR1 is MNHNY and CDR2 is SVGAGI (reference sequence). V lost 6 bases and J 7 bases, leaving 16 bases between the germline ends. This CDR3 is built from 15 residues. In DNA form, the CDR3 reads TGTGCCAGCAGCTCAGGGCTCCAGGGAAATTCACCCCTCCACTTT. Its protein product is CASSSGLQGNSPLHF.

The chain uses TRBV5-1 and TRBJ2-5, with 10 bases fitting TRBD2. The CDR3 length is 15 residues. After removal of 5 bases from V and 4 bases from J, the junction contained 8 bases not matched to a gene. Germline CDR1 is SGHRS and CDR2 is YFSETQ. The CDR3 DNA reads as TGCGCCAGCAGAACTAGCGGGGTAATCTTAGAGACCCAGTACTTC. It yields the protein CASRTSGVILETQYF.

The V call is TRBV5-5, the J call TRBJ2-5; TRBD1 agrees at 10 bases. The CDR3 spans 17 residues. J lost 1 base, V lost 4 bases, and 10 bases had no gene match. Germline V lookup: CDR1 SGHKS, CDR2 YYEKEE (reference sequence). CDR3 in amino acids: CASSTGQGIIGQETQYF. CDR3 nucleotides: TGTGCCAGCAGCACGGGACAGGGGATAATCGGCCAAGAGACCCAGTACTTC.

The chain employs TRBV28 and TRBJ2-7; 8 bases are a match to TRBD1. The CDR3 is 16 residues long. Germline CDR1 MDHEN, CDR2 SYDVKM. After removal of 2 bases from V and 3 bases from J, the junction contained 9 bases not matched to a gene. As DNA, the CDR3 is TGTGCCAGCAGTTTAGCCTCCCAGGGGGCGAACTACGAGCAGTACTTC. Translating it yields CASSLASQGANYEQYF.

The J gene is TRBJ1-4, the V gene TRBV20-1; 9 nucleotides align to TRBD1. V dropped 3 bases and J dropped 3; count of bases not matched to a gene: 17. The CDR3 length is 19 residues. Germline values: CDR1 DFQATT, CDR2 SNEGSKA (reference sequence). The CDR3 DNA is TGCAGTGCTAGTCCCTCTCAGGGACAGGGTTTTCCCGCTAATGAAAAACTGTTTTTT. Protein product: CSASPSQGQGFPANEKLFF.

The chain uses TRBV6-7 and TRBJ1-6; D is unclear. TRBV6-7 is labeled an ORF, and its function is uncertain. The CDR3 consists of 18 residues. V was trimmed by 1 base and J by 0 bases, leaving 13 bases between them. CDR3 in DNA: TGTGCCAGCAGTTACTTCTTCGCCGTCAGCTCCTATAATTCACCCCTCCACTTT. Protein: CASSYFFAVSSYNSPLHF.

The V gene is TRBV5-1, the J gene TRBJ2-2; the match to TRBD2 covers 7 bases. The CDR3 totals 16 residues. V was clipped by 1 base and J by 3 bases; unmatched bases: 6. Germline CDR1 and CDR2: SGHRS and YFSETQ. The CDR3 nucleotides are TGCGCCAGCAGCTTGACGGGGGGTAAAGACACCGGGGAGCTGTTTTTT. Its translation: CASSLTGGKDTGELFF.

The J gene is TRBJ2-1, the V gene TRBV19; 8 nucleotides line up with TRBD1. The CDR3 has 11 amino acids. Germline V lookup: CDR1 LNHDA, CDR2 SQIVND (reference sequence). With V trimmed by 6 bases and J by 14 bases, 6 bases remained unmatched. The CDR3 protein is CASSNRGSEFF. CDR3 nucleotide sequence: TGTGCCAGTAGCAACAGGGGGTCGGAGTTCTTC.

This clone was counted once. The rearrangement joins TRBV5-1 to TRBJ2-5, with 10 bases identical to TRBD1. The CDR3 contains 15 residues. Germline CDR1 is SGHRS and CDR2 is YFSETQ. Unmatched junction bases numbered 7, after V lost 3 bases and J lost 5 bases. The CDR3 here is CASSSDRGRGETQYF. In DNA form, the CDR3 reads TGCGCCAGCAGCTCCGACAGGGGGCGCGGTGAGACCCAGTACTTC. The complete variable domain, with remaining parts taken from reference TRBV5-1 and TRBJ2-5, reads KAGVTQTPRYLIKTRGQQVTLSCSPISGHRSVSWYQQTPGQGLQFLFEYFSETQRNKGNFPGRFSGRQFSNSRSEMNVSTLELGDSALYLCASSSDRGRGETQYFGPGTRLLVL.

The chain carries TRBV21-1 and TRBJ1-6; the table's D call, TRBD1, has no DNA check behind it. TRBV21-1 counts as a pseudogene. CDR3 length equals 16 residues. In nucleotides, the CDR3 is TGTGCCAGCAGCAAAGACGAAAACAGGGTGAGATCACCCCTCCACTTT. Translated, it gives CASSKDENRVRSPLHF.

This sequence joins TRBV19 and TRBJ2-5, with 7 bases fitting TRBD2. CDR3 length: 16 residues. Germline CDR1 LNHDA, CDR2 SQIVND (reference sequence). V was pared by 0 bases and J by 4 bases, with 8 bases of the junction left unmatched. CDR3 residues: CASSIEPGTMGETQYF. CDR3 DNA: TGTGCCAGTAGTATAGAACCGGGGACTATGGGAGAGACCCAGTACTTC.